Listed below are T cell receptor beta chains from one sample, sequenced in a study of shared clonotypes between healthy human individuals. Data came from immunoSEQ multiplex PCR; TCRdb stores just in-frame clones and leaves some out. This table has 2 million to 3 million clones, around nine tenths appearing once. The sequencing sample was made of naive CD4+ T cells sorted from blood. The origin of the receptors is a man younger than 35 in good health. CDR3s include the opening cysteine and the closing phenylalanine or tryptophan. Some rows have no size entry. The others give once, few or many, or a class for an expanded clone.

- | TRBV7-9 | CASSLVPLVRYNEQFF
- | TRBV9 | CASSVASGVAYEQYF
- | TRBV4-3 | CASSQAAAAQETQYF
- | TRBV11-2 | CASSLDSGGSPYEQYF
- | TRBV6-5 | CASSYLDSSNEKLFF
- | TRBV27 | CASSLGLAGGIRELFF
- | TRBV7-9 | CASSFRTDNEKLFF
- | TRBV11-2 | CASSPDFSSYNEQFF
- | TRBV7-2 | CASSLGLPGDTQYF
- | TRBV4-1 | CASSHARVGTEAFF
- | TRBV10-1 | CASSDGTATNEKLFF
- | TRBV5-1 | CASSLGGKADEQFF
- | TRBV28 | CASTTGSPSYEQYF
- | TRBV10-3 | CAISRGADYEQYF
- | TRBV7-6 | CASSLAKGLAGWSETQYF
- | TRBV6-4 | CASRKNGQGASEAFF
- | TRBV15 | CDNGDRERSSPLHF
- | TRBV10-1 | CAPRGPGGYEQYF
- | TRBV5-3 | CARSLGQGSYEQYF
- | TRBV6-1 | CATGWVEGQPQHF
- | TRBV7-7 | CASSLSGGYEQYF
- | TRBV27 | CASSPSLARTITGELFF
- | TRBV9 | CASSVAGSTDTQYF
- | TRBV2 | CASETGGLMNTEAFF
- | TRBV9 | CASSAELNYGYTF
- | TRBV9 | CASSRTSGNTGELFF
- | TRBV9 | CASSVSGLGETQYF
- | TRBV7-9 | CASSFGRAGTDEQFF
- | TRBV19 | CASSPGYEQFF
- | TRBV10-3 | CAIRTSGRDYNEQFF
once | TRBV18 | CASSPNDRVNSPLHF
- | TRBV7-9 | CASSARGGSQETQYF
- | TRBV9 | CASSAEGRYTDTQYF
once | TRBV11-3 | CASSLTSWGEQYF
- | TRBV15 | CATGSGRSVGQFF
- | TRBV5-1 | CASSLYSTGVTEAFF
few | TRBV7-2 | CASSPRTSGILYEQYF
- | TRBV9 | CASSPLPGPQYF
- | TRBV5-5 | CASSLSGETQYF
- | TRBV5-1 | CASSKGGGSSYEQYF
- | TRBV4-2 | CASSQEYGVGSTDTQYF
- | TRBV7-9 | CASSFPDWGQLNTEAFF
- | TRBV30 | CAWTEGGKKGNYGYTF
- | TRBV5-1 | CASAPAGFSYEQYF
once | TRBV11-3 | CASSFFPGGEQYF
- | TRBV7-2 | CASSFFLAGSDTQYF
- | TRBV6-1 | CASERLAGSYNEQFF
- | TRBV2 | CASSATAYGYTF
- | TRBV25-1 | CACGLAGGPGEQFF
once | TRBV6-5 | CASRGTGNNSPLHF
- | TRBV4-3 | CASSQDRVTDTQYF